This T cell receptor beta chain was recorded in a study of early T cells in non-severe SARS-CoV-2 infection. There are 13 residues in the CDR3. With 3 bases removed from V and 7 bases from J, the gap between germline ends came to 16 bases. CDR1 is DFQATT, CDR2 SNEGSKA, per germline (reference sequence). Individual cDNA molecules each received unique molecular identifiers attached to them. TCRdb ran MiXCR on the 5' RACE reads and lists one entry per CDR3 protein. Among tens of thousands of distinct CDR3 sequences listed, roughly 6.1% were seen once. This clonotype was seen repeatedly, ten times or more.

This TCR came from an adult who was a healthcare worker with PCR-confirmed SARS-CoV-2 infection or an uninfected control (not recorded which). The specimen sequenced was whole blood. The chain employs TRBV20-1 and TRBJ2-7; D might be TRBD1 or TRBD2, each matching 5 bases. The CDR3 sequence: CSASNPGTEEQYF. The CDR3 coding sequence is TGCAGTGCTAGTAACCCAGGGACGGAAGAGCAGTACTTC.